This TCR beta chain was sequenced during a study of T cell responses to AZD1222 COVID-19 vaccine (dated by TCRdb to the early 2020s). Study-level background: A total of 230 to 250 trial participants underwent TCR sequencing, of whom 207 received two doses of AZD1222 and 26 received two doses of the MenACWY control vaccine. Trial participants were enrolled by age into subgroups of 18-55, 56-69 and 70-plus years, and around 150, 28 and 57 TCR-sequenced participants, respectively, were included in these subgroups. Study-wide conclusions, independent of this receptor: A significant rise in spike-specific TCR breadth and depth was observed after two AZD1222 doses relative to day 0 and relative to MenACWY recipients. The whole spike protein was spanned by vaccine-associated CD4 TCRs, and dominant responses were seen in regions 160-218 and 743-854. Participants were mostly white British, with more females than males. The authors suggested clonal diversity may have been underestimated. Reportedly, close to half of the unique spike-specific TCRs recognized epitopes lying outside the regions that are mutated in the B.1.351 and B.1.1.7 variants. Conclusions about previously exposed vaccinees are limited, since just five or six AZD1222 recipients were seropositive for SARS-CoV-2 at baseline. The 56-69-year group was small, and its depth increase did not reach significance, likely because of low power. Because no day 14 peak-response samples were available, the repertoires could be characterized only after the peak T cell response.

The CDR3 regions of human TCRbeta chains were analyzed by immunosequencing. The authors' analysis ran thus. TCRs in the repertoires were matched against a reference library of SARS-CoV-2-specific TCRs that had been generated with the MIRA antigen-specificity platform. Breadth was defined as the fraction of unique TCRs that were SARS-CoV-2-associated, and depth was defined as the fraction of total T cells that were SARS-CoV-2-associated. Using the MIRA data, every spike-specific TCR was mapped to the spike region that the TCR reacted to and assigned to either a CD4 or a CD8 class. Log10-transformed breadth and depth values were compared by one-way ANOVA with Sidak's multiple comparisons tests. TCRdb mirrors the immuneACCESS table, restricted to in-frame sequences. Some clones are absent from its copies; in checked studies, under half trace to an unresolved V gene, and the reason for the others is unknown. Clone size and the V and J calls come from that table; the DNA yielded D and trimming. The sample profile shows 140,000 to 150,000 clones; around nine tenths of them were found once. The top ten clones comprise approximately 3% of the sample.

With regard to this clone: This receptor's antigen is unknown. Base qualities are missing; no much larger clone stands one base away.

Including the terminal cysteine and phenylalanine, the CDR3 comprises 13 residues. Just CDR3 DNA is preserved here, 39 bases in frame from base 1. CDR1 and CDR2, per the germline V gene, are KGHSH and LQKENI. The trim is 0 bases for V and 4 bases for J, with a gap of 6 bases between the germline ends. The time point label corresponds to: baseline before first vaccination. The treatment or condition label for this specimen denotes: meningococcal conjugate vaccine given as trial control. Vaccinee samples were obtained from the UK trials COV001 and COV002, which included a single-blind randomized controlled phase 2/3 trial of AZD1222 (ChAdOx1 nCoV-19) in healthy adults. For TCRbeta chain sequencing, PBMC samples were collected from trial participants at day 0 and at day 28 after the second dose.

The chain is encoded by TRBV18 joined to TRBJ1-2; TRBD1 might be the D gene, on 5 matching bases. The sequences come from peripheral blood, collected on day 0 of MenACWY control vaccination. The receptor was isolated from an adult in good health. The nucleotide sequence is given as TGTGCCAGCTCACCACCTGACAGCTATGGCTACACCTTC. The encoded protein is CASSPPDSYGYTF. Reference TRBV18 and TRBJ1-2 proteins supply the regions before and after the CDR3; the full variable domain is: NAGVMQNPRHLVRRRGQEARLRCSPMKGHSHVYWYRQLPEEGLKFMVYLQKENIIDESGMPKERFSAEFPKEGPSILRIQQVVRGDSAAYFCASSPPDSYGYTFGSGTRLTVV.